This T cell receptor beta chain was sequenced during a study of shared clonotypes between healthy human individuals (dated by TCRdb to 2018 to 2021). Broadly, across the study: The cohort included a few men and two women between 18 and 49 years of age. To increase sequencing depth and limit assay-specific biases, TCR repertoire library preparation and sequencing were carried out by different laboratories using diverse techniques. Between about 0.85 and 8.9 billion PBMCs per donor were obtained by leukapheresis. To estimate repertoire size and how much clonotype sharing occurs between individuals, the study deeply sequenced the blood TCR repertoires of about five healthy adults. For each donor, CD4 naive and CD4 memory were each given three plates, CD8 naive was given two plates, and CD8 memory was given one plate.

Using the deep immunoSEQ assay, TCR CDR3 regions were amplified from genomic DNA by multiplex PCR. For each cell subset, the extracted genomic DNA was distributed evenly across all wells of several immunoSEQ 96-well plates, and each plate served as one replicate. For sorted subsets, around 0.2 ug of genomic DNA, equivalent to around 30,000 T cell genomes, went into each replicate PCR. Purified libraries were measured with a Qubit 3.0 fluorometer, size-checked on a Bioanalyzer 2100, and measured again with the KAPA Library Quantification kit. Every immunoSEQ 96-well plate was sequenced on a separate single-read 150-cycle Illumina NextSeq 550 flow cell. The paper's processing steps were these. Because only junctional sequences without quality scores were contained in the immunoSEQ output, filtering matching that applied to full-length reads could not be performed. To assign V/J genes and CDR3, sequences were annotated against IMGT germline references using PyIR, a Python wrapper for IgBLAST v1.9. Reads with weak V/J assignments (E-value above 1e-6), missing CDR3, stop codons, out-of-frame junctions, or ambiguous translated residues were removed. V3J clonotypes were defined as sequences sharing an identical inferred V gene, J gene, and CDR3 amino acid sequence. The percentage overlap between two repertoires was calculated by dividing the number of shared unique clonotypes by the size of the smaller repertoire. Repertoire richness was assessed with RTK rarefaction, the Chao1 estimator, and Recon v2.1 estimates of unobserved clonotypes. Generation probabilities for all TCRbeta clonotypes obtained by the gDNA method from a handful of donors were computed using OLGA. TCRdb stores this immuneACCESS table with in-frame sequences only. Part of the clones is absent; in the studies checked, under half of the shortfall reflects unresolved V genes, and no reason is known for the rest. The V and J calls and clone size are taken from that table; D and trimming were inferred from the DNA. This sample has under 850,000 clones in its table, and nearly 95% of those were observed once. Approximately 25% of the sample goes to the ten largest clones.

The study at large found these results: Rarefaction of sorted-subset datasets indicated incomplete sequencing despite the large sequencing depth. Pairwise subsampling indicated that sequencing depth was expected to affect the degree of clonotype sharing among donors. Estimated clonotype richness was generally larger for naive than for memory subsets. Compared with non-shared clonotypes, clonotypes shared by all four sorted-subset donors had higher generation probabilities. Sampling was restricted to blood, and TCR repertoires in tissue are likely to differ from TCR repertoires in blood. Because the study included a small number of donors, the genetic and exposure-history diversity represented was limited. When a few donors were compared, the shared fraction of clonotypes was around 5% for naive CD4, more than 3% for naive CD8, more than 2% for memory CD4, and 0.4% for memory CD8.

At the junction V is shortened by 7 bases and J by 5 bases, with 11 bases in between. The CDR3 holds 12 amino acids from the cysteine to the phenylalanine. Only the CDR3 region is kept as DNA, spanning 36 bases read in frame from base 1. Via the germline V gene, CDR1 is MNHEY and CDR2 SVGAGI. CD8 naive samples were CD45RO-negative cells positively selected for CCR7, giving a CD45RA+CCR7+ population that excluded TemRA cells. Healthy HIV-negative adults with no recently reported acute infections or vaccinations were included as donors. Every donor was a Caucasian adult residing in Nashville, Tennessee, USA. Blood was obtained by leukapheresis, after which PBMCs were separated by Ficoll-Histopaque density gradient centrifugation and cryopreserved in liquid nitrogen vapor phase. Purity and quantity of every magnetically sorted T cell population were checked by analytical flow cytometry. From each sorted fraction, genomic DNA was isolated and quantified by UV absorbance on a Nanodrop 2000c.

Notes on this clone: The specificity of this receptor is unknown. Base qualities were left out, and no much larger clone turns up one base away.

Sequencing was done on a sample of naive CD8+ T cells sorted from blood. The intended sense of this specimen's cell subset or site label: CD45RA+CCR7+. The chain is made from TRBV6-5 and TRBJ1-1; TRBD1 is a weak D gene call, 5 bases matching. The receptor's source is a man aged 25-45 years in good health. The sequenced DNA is TGTGCCAGCAAAGAGGGGAGGACTGAAGCTTTCTTT. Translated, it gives CASKEGRTEAFF.